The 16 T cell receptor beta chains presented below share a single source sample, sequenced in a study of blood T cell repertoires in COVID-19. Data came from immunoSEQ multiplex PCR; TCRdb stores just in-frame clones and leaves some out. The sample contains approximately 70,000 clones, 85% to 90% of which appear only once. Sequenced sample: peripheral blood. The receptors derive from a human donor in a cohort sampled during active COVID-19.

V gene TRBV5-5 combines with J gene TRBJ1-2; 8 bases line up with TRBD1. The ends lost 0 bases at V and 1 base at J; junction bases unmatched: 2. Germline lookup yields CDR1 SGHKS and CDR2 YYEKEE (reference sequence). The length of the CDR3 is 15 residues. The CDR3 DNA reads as TGTGCCAGCAGCTTGGCGACAGGGGTTAACTATGGCTACACCTTC. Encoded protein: CASSLATGVNYGYTF.

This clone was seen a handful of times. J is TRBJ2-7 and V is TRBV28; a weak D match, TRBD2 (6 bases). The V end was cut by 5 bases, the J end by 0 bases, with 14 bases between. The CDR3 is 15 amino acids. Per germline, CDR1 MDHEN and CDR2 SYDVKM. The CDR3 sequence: CASSPPGVSSYEQYF. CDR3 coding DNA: TGTGCCAGCAGTCCCCCGGGGGTTAGCTCCTACGAGCAGTACTTC.

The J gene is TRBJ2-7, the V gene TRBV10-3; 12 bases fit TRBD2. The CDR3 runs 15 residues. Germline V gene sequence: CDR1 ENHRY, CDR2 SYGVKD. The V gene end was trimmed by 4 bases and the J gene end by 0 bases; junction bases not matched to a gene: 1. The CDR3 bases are TGTGCCATCAGTGGGACTAGCGGGATCTCCTACGAGCAGTACTTC. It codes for CAISGTSGISYEQYF.

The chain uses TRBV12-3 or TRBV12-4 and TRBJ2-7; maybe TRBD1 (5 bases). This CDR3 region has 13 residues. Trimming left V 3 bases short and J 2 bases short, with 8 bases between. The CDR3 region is CASSFDRPYEQYF. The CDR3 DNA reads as TGTGCCAGCAGTTTCGACAGACCCTACGAGCAGTACTTC.

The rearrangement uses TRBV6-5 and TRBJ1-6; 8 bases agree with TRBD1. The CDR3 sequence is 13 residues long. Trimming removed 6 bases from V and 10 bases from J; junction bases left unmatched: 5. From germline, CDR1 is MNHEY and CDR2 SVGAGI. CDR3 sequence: CASRETGASPLHF. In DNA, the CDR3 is TGTGCCAGCAGAGAGACAGGGGCCTCACCCCTCCACTTT.

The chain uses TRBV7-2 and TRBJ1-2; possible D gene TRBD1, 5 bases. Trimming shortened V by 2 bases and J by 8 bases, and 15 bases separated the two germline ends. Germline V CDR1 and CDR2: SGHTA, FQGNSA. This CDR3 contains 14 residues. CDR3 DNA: TGTGCCAGCAGCTTAACCTCGGCAGGGCAGGGCTACACCTTC. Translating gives CASSLTSAGQGYTF.

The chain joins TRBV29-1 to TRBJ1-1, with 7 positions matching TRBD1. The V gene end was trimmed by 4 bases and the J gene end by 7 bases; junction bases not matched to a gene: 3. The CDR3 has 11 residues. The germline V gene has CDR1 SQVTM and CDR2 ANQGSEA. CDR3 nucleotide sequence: TGCAGCGTTGTCAGGGACAGTGAAGCTTTCTTT. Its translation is CSVVRDSEAFF.

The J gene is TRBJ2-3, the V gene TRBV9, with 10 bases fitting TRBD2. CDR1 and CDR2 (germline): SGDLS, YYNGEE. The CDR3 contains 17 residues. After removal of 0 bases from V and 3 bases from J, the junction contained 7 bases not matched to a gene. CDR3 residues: CASSVDPSGGATDTQYF. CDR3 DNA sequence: TGTGCCAGCAGCGTAGATCCCAGCGGGGGGGCAACAGATACGCAGTATTTT.

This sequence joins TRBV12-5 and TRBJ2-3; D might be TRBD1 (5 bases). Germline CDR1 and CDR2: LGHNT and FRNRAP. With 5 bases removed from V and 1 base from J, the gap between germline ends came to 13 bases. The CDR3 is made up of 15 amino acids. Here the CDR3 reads CASGDSNARTDTQYF. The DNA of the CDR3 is TGTGCTAGTGGTGACAGTAACGCCCGCACAGATACGCAGTATTTT. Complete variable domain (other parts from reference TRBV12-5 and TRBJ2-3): DARVTQTPRHKVTEMGQEVTMRCQPILGHNTVFWYRQTMMQGLELLAYFRNRAPLDDSGMPKDRFSAEMPDATLATLKIQPSEPRDSAVYFCASGDSNARTDTQYFGPGTRLTVL.

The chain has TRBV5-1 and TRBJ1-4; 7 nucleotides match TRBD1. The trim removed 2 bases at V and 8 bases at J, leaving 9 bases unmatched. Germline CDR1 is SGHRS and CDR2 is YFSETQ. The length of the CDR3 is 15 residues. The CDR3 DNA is TGCGCCAGCAGCTTAGGGACAGCGGGAGAGGAAAAACTGTTTTTT. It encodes CASSLGTAGEEKLFF.

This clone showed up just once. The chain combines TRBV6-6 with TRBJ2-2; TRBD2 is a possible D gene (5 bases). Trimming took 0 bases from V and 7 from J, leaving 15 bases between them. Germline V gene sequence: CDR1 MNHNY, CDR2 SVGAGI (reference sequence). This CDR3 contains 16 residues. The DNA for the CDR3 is TGTGCCAGCAGTTACTCGCGTTCGGGATGGGACGGGGAGCTGTTTTTT. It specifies CASSYSRSGWDGELFF.

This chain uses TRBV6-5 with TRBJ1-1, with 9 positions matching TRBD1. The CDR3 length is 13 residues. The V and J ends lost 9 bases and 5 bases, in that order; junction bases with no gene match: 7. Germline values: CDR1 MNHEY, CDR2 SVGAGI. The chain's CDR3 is CASRTGVGTEAFF. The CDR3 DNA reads TGTGCCAGTAGGACAGGGGTCGGGACTGAAGCTTTCTTT.

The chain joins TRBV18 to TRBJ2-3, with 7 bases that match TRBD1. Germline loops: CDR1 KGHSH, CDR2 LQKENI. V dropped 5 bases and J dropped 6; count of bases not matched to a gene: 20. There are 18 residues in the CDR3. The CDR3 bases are TGTGCCAGCTCAGGAAGGCGTCTTAGGGACAGCCATCTGGATACGCAGTATTTT. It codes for CASSGRRLRDSHLDTQYF.

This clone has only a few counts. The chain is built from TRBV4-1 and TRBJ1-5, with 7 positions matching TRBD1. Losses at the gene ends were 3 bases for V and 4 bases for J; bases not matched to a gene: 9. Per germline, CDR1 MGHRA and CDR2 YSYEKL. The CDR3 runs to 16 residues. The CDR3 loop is CASSHGWDSPNQPQHF. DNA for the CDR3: TGCGCCAGCAGCCATGGGTGGGACAGTCCGAATCAGCCCCAGCATTTT.

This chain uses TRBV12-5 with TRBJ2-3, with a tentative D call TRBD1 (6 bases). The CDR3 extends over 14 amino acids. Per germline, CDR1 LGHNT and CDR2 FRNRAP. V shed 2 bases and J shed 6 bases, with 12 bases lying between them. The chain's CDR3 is CASGLFTGFDTQYF. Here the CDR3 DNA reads TGTGCTAGTGGTTTGTTCACAGGGTTCGATACGCAGTATTTT.

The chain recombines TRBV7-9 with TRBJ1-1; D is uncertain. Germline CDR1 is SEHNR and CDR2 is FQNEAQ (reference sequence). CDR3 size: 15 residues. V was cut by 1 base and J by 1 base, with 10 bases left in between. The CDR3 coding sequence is TGTGCCAGCAGCTTAGGGGGTCGGGGGAACACTGAAGCTTTCTTT. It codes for CASSLGGRGNTEAFF.